One and the same sample provided the 32 T cell receptor beta chains below, sequenced in a study of shared clonotypes between healthy human individuals. The repertoire was sequenced with immunoSEQ multiplex PCR; TCRdb's copy has only in-frame clones and lacks some. The sample contains hundreds of thousands of clones, around 76% of which appear only once. The specimen sequenced was PBMCs. Receptors were obtained from a woman aged 40 to 55 in good health. Some clones in this sample may be carry-over from other donors' samples.

The J gene is TRBJ2-7, the V gene TRBV4-1; D ambiguous. Germline V gives CDR1 MGHRA, CDR2 YSYEKL. Trimming removed 2 bases at V and 7 bases at J, with 9 bases between. The CDR3 extends over 12 amino acids. CDR3 sequence: CASSQKGREQYF. The CDR3, as DNA: TGCGCCAGCAGCCAAAAAGGAAGAGAGCAGTACTTC.

The V and J genes are TRBV11-1 and TRBJ2-7; 8 bases fit TRBD2. After removal of 5 bases from V and 6 bases from J, the junction contained 12 bases not matched to a gene. Germline assignment: CDR1 SGHAT and CDR2 FQDESV (reference sequence). The CDR3 contains 15 residues. The CDR3 spells CASSKLAAVLSEQYF. DNA of the CDR3: TGTGCCAGCAGCAAACTAGCGGCAGTACTTTCCGAGCAGTACTTC.

The rearrangement uses TRBV4-3 and TRBJ2-7, with D perhaps TRBD2 (6 bases). Germline-derived CDR1 and CDR2 are LGHNA and YSLEER. Trimming shortened V by 4 bases and J by 0 bases, and 19 bases separated the two germline ends. The CDR3 is 17 amino acids. CDR3 residues: CASSPGGALRYSYEQYF. Here the CDR3 DNA reads TGCGCCAGCAGCCCCGGGGGAGCTTTACGCTACTCCTACGAGCAGTACTTC.

The chain is built from TRBV5-6 and TRBJ2-1; the match to TRBD2 covers 11 bases. This CDR3 comprises 16 residues. Looked up from germline, CDR1 is SGHDT and CDR2 is YYEEEE. The ends lost 6 bases at V and 8 bases at J; junction bases unmatched: 13. The CDR3, as DNA: TGTGCCAGCACCGTTTCCTCTAGCGGGAGGTTCGATGAGCAGTTCTTC. Amino acids: CASTVSSSGRFDEQFF.

This chain joins TRBV28 and TRBJ2-7; perhaps TRBD1 as D (6 bases). There are 14 residues in the CDR3. Germline CDR1 is MDHEN and CDR2 is SYDVKM. The V and J ends lost 11 bases and 4 bases respectively, with 21 bases between them. In DNA, the CDR3 is TGTGCCGCCGAACAGGGTGCTTTAGCTTACGAGCAGTACTTC. The encoded protein is CAAEQGALAYEQYF.

The rearrangement joins TRBV6-4 to TRBJ2-7; TRBD2 matches 8 bases. V shed 4 bases, J shed 3 bases, and the junction held 14 bases outside the gene matches. The CDR3 has 17 residues. Germline assignment: CDR1 MRHNA and CDR2 SNTAGT. CDR3 nucleotide sequence: TGTGCCAGCAGTGGCCCAAATAAGCGGGAGTTGGGCTACGAGCAGTACTTC. Protein: CASSGPNKRELGYEQYF.

The rearrangement uses TRBV28 and TRBJ2-7; TRBD2 is a possible D gene (5 bases). Germline values: CDR1 MDHEN, CDR2 SYDVKM. The length of the CDR3 is 14 residues. Trimming took off 6 bases at V and 3 bases at J, with 15 bases between the two ends. In DNA, the CDR3 is TGTGCCAGCAGCCTTGCGACTACTTTCTACGAGCAGTACTTC. This codes for CASSLATTFYEQYF.

This chain uses TRBV27 with TRBJ1-1, with D maybe TRBD1 (5 bases). Trimming took 2 bases from V and 4 from J, leaving 11 bases between them. Germline values: CDR1 MNHEY, CDR2 SMNVEV (reference sequence). This CDR3 has 14 amino acids. The DNA of the CDR3 is TGTGCCAGCAGTTTACTTTGGGGGGGCACTGAAGCTTTCTTT. Its protein is CASSLLWGGTEAFF.

Remarks on this clone: The same CDR3 arises from other DNA sequences in this sample as well. The chain recombines TRBV28 with TRBJ1-5; D might be TRBD1 (6 bases). The CDR3 covers 14 residues. Trimming removed 6 bases at V and 0 bases at J, with 9 bases between. The germline V gene encodes CDR1 MDHEN and CDR2 SYDVKM. The CDR3 sequence is CASSPGDSNQPQHF. DNA for the CDR3: TGTGCCAGCAGCCCAGGGGATAGCAATCAGCCCCAGCATTTT.

V and J are TRBV19 and TRBJ2-2, with D maybe TRBD2 (6 bases). V lost 5 bases to trimming and J lost 1 base, with 11 bases between them. This CDR3 has 15 amino acids. Germline assignment: CDR1 LNHDA and CDR2 SQIVND (reference sequence). The CDR3 sequence: CASSLFSGNTGELFF. As DNA, the CDR3 is TGTGCCAGTAGTCTTTTTAGCGGGAACACCGGGGAGCTGTTTTTT.

CDR3 in DNA: TGTGCCAGCAGCTTACAGGACAGGGGTCAGAAAGAGACCCAGTACTTC. Protein: CASSLQDRGQKETQYF. This rearrangement joins TRBV7-2 to TRBJ2-5; 9 bases match TRBD1. Germline loops: CDR1 SGHTA, CDR2 FQGNSA. There are 16 residues in the CDR3. V lost 2 bases and J lost 3; bases outside the gene matches: 7.

This clone has only one observation. The genes are TRBV28 and TRBJ1-2; no reliable D call. With 3 bases removed from V and 0 bases from J, the gap between germline ends came to 8 bases. Germline V gene lookup returns CDR1 MDHEN and CDR2 SYDVKM. The CDR3 loop spans 14 amino acids. The CDR3 nucleotides are TGTGCCAGCAGTTTCGGGCAGACTAACTATGGCTACACCTTC. Translated: CASSFGQTNYGYTF.

This sequence joins TRBV7-2 and TRBJ2-5; D remains unclear. V was pared by 1 base and J by 8 bases, with 11 bases between. CDR3 length equals 13 residues. Germline V gene data show CDR1 as SGHTA and CDR2 as FQGNSA. The CDR3 spells CASSLDQETTQYF. The CDR3 nucleotides read TGTGCCAGCAGCTTAGATCAGGAAACTACCCAGTACTTC.

In its sample, this clone was seen once. This chain joins TRBV23-1 and TRBJ1-2; a possible D gene is TRBD1 (5 bases). TRBV23-1 is treated as an ORF (open reading frame) with a function not yet certain. The CDR3 runs 13 residues. V was pared by 1 base and J by 6 bases, with 9 bases between. For the CDR3, the DNA is TGCGCCAGCAGTCAATGGGGACTCCATGGCTACACCTTC. Residues: CASSQWGLHGYTF.

With respect to this clone: One junction end disagrees with the germline gene, perhaps due to a read error. V is TRBV7-2 and J is TRBJ1-5; D uncertain. The germline CDR1 and CDR2 sequences are SGHTA and FQGNSA. This CDR3 region has 12 residues. CDR3 amino acids: CAGSFRNQPQHF. In DNA form, the CDR3 reads TGTGCCGGCAGTTTTAGGAATCAGCCCCAGCATTTT.

This rearrangement joins TRBV7-8 to TRBJ2-5; D remains unclear. The CDR3 is 14 amino acids. The germline V gene encodes CDR1 SGHVS and CDR2 FQNEAQ. The V and J ends lost 0 bases and 0 bases respectively, with 5 bases between them. CDR3 nucleotide sequence: TGTGCCAGCAGCTTAGCGGAGTACCAAGAGACCCAGTACTTC. As protein: CASSLAEYQETQYF.

The V gene is TRBV10-2, the J gene TRBJ2-1, with D possibly being TRBD2 (7 bases). The V gene lost 1 base and the J gene lost 10 bases, with 17 bases spanning the gap. The CDR3 is 15 residues long. Germline V gives CDR1 WSHSY, CDR2 SAAADI. CDR3 sequence reads: CASSELSSGQGEQFF. CDR3 in DNA: TGCGCCAGCAGTGAGTTGTCTAGCGGCCAGGGGGAGCAGTTCTTC.

The chain couples TRBV13 to TRBJ2-1, with D possibly matching TRBD1 (6 bases). Germline values: CDR1 PRHDT, CDR2 FYEKMQ (reference sequence). The CDR3 has 17 residues. Between the trimmed V and J ends, which lost 1 base and 0 bases, there was a span of 13 bases. CDR3 sequence (DNA): TGTGCCAGCAGCTTAGACACAGGGCTGAGCTCCTACAATGAGCAGTTCTTC. Translated, it gives CASSLDTGLSSYNEQFF.

The chain uses TRBV7-9 and TRBJ1-4; D gene unclear. Trimming left V 5 bases short and J 7 bases short, with 14 bases between. The CDR3 covers 14 residues. The germline V gene encodes CDR1 SEHNR and CDR2 FQNEAQ (reference sequence). Written as DNA, the CDR3 is TGTGCCAGCAGCCCCGGGGAGGGTTCTGAAAAACTGTTTTTT. This gives the protein CASSPGEGSEKLFF. Looking up the rest from reference TRBV7-9 and TRBJ1-4 gives the full variable domain: DTGVSQNPRHKITKRGQNVTFRCDPISEHNRLYWYRQTLGQGPEFLTYFQNEAQLEKSRLLSDRFSAERPKGSFSTLEIQRTEQGDSAMYLCASSPGEGSEKLFFGSGTQLSVL.

The gene calls are TRBV5-4 and TRBJ2-2; maybe TRBD1 (6 bases). Trimming pared 0 bases from V and 7 bases from J, leaving 7 bases between. Looked up from germline, CDR1 is SGHNT and CDR2 is YYREEE (reference sequence). The CDR3 runs 13 residues. Here the CDR3 reads CASSLATGGELFF. CDR3 nucleotides: TGTGCCAGCAGCTTGGCGACAGGCGGGGAGCTGTTTTTT.

V usage is TRBV10-3 and J usage is TRBJ2-1, with TRBD1 as a possible D gene (6 bases). Germline V gives CDR1 ENHRY, CDR2 SYGVKD. The length of the CDR3 is 14 residues. Trimming shortened V by 7 bases and J by 1 base, and 11 bases separated the two germline ends. CDR3: CAIKGEMSYNEQFF. The CDR3 DNA reads as TGTGCCATCAAGGGGGAAATGTCCTACAATGAGCAGTTCTTC.

Worth noting for this clone: Additional DNA sequences in this sample encode the identical CDR3. The genes are TRBV7-2 and TRBJ1-4, with TRBD1 as a possible D gene (5 bases). The CDR3 has 14 residues. V lost 1 base, J lost 2 bases, and 5 bases lay in between. Germline assignment: CDR1 SGHTA and CDR2 FQGNSA. CDR3 in amino acids: CASSLGGTNEKLFF. The CDR3 nucleotides are TGTGCCAGCAGCTTAGGGGGCACTAATGAAAAACTGTTTTTT.

The table lists this clone with a few counts. The chain couples TRBV4-2 to TRBJ2-7, with D possibly being TRBD1 (6 bases). Germline loops: CDR1 LGHNA, CDR2 YNFKEQ. Trimming took 3 bases from V and 2 from J, leaving 14 bases between them. The CDR3 has 15 residues. The CDR3, as DNA: TGTGCCAGCAGCCAGCCAGACAGGTTCCCCTACGAGCAGTACTTC. Encoded protein: CASSQPDRFPYEQYF.

J is TRBJ2-1 and V is TRBV4-1; the D gene is possibly TRBD1 (6 bases). This CDR3 has 14 residues. CDR1 is MGHRA and CDR2 is YSYEKL in the germline V gene. V lost 5 bases and J 4 bases, leaving 12 bases between the germline ends. CDR3 amino acids: CASSRGTGYNEQFF. The CDR3 DNA reads TGCGCCAGCAGCAGAGGCACAGGGTACAATGAGCAGTTCTTC.

V and J are TRBV19 and TRBJ2-7; D may be TRBD1 or TRBD2 (6 bases each). The CDR3 sequence is 15 residues long. In germline, CDR1 is LNHDA, CDR2 SQIVND (reference sequence). The ends were cut back, 6 bases at V and 1 base at J, with 16 bases in the middle. The CDR3 nucleotides are TGTGCCAGTAGACAATACGGGGGCCTTTCCTACGAGCAGTACTTC. Its protein product is CASRQYGGLSYEQYF.

This sequence joins TRBV15 and TRBJ2-1; D remains unclear. The CDR3 covers 15 residues. V was clipped by 0 bases and J by 7 bases, with 13 bases between them. The germline V gene has CDR1 LNHNV and CDR2 YYDKDF (reference sequence). CDR3 protein: CATSRDSPEVNEQFF. Here the CDR3 DNA reads TGTGCCACCAGCAGAGACTCGCCCGAAGTAAATGAGCAGTTCTTC.

At least ten counts were recorded for this clone. Other DNA sequences in this sample translate to the same CDR3. The chain couples TRBV7-3 to TRBJ2-2; D call uncertain. The CDR3 has 13 amino acids. Trimming took off 3 bases at V and 3 bases at J, with 5 bases between the two ends. Germline-derived CDR1 and CDR2 are SGHTA and FQGTGA. CDR3 sequence (DNA): TGTGCCAGCAGCTTTACCCACACCGGGGAGCTGTTTTTT. It encodes CASSFTHTGELFF.

The chain has TRBV5-1 and TRBJ2-7, with D possibly being TRBD1 or TRBD2 (5 bases each). The V and J ends lost 7 bases and 3 bases respectively, with 14 bases between them. Germline CDR1 is SGHRS and CDR2 is YFSETQ. This CDR3 has 13 amino acids. DNA of the CDR3: TGCGCCAGCGTGGGGGAAACGATCTACGAGCAGTACTTC. Translated, it gives CASVGETIYEQYF.

V is TRBV5-4 and J is TRBJ2-2; no firm D call. Germline loops: CDR1 SGHNT, CDR2 YYREEE (reference sequence). The CDR3 has 16 residues. V lost 6 bases and J 0 bases, leaving 15 bases between the germline ends. This chain's CDR3 is CASNNRAASNTGELFF. CDR3 bases: TGTGCCAGCAACAACCGGGCGGCCTCGAACACCGGGGAGCTGTTTTTT.

As concerns this clone: The sample has other DNA sequences that encode this CDR3 too. CDR3 DNA: TGTGCCAGCAGCTTAACTAGGCAAGAGACCCAGTACTTC. It yields the protein CASSLTRQETQYF. The chain joins TRBV7-3 to TRBJ2-5, with D unclear. Trimming pared 0 bases from V and 2 bases from J, leaving 4 bases between. The germline gives CDR1 SGHTA, CDR2 FQGTGA. The CDR3 contains 13 residues.

The gene calls are TRBV2 and TRBJ2-2; no clear D gene. Germline values: CDR1 SNHLY, CDR2 FYNNEI. Trimming took off 3 bases at V and 5 bases at J, with 7 bases between the two ends. The CDR3 totals 13 residues. CDR3 residues: CASSEEHTGELFF. CDR3 in DNA: TGTGCCAGCAGTGAGGAACATACCGGGGAGCTGTTTTTT.

This chain uses TRBV5-1 with TRBJ2-1; TRBD1 aligns across 11 bases. J lost 7 bases, V lost 3 bases, and 3 bases had no gene match. CDR1 SGHRS and CDR2 YFSETQ come from the germline V gene. This CDR3 spans 14 amino acids. The CDR3 sequence is CASSSGQGANEQFF. In nucleotides, the CDR3 is TGCGCCAGCAGCTCAGGACAGGGGGCGAATGAGCAGTTCTTC.